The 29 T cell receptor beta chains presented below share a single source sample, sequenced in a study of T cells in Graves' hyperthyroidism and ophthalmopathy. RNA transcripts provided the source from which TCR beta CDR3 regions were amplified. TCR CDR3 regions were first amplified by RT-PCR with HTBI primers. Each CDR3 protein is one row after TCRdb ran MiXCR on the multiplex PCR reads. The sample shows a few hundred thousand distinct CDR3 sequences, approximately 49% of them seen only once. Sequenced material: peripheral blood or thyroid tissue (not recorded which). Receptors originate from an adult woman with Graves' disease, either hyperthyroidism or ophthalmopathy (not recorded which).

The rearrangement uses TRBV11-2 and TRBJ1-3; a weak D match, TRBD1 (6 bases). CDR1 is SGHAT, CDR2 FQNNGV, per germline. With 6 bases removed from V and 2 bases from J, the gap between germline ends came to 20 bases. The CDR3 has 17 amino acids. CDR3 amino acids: CASRTYRTGRAGNTIYF. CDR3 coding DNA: TGTGCCAGCAGAACCTACCGAACAGGGAGGGCTGGAAACACCATATATTTT.

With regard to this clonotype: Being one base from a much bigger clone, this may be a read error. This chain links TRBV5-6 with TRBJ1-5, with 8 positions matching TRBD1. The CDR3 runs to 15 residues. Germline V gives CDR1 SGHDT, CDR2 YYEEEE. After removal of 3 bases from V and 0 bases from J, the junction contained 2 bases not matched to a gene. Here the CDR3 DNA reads TGTGCCAGCAGCTGGGGACAGGCTAGCAATCAGCCCCAGCATTTT. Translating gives CASSWGQASNQPQHF.

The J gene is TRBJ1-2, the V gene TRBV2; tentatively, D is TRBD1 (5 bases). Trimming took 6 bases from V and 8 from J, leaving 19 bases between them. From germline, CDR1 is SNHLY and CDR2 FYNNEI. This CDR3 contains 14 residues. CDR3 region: CASSVEARANGYTF. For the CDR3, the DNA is TGTGCCAGCAGCGTTGAAGCCAGGGCCAACGGCTACACCTTC. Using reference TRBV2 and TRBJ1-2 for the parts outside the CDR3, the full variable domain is EPEVTQTPSHQVTQMGQEVILRCVPISNHLYFYWYRQILGQKVEFLVSFYNNEISEKSEIFDDQFSVERPDGSNFTLKIRSTKLEDSAMYFCASSVEARANGYTFGSGTRLTVV.

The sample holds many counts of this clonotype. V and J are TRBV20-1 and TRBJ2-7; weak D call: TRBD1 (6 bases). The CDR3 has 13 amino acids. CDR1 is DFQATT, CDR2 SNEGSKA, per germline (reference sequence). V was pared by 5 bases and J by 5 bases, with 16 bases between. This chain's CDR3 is CSALSSRQDEQYF. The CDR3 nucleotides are TGCAGTGCTCTCTCTTCCCGACAGGACGAGCAGTACTTC.

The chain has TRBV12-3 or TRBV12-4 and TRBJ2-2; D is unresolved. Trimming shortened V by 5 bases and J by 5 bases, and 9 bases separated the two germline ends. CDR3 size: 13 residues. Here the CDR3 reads CASSGRVTGELFF. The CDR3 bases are TGTGCCAGCAGTGGCCGGGTAACCGGGGAGCTGTTTTTT.

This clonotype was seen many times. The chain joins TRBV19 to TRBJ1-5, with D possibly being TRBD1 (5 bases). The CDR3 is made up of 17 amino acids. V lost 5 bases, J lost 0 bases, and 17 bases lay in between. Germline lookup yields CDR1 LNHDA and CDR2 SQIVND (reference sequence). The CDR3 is CASSYDAGPHSNQPQHF. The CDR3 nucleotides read TGTGCCAGTAGTTATGATGCGGGGCCACATAGCAATCAGCCCCAGCATTTT. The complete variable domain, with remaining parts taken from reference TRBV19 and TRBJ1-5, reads DGGITQSPKYLFRKEGQNVTLSCEQNLNHDAMYWYRQDPGQGLRLIYYSQIVNDFQKGDIAEGYSVSREKKESFPLTVTSAQKNPTAFYLCASSYDAGPHSNQPQHFGDGTRLSIL.

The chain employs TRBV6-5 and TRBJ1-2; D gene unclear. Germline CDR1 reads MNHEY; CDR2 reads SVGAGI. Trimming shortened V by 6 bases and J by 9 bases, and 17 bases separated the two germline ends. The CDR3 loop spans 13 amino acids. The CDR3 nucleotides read TGTGCCAGCAGGACTACCGCGGGCTTAAGCTACACCTTC. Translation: CASRTTAGLSYTF.

CDR3: CASSAGGVEAFF. CDR3 DNA sequence: TGTGCCAGCAGCGCGGGTGGGGTTGAAGCTTTCTTT. The chain uses TRBV6-1 and TRBJ1-1; D is ambiguous. This CDR3 is 12 amino acids long. Between the trimmed V and J ends, which lost 6 bases and 7 bases, there was a span of 12 bases. Germline assignment: CDR1 MNHNS and CDR2 SASEGT.

The CDR3 sequence: CATSRSRAADSPLHF. The CDR3 DNA sequence: TGTGCCACCAGCAGAAGTAGGGCCGCCGATTCACCCCTCCACTTT. The rearrangement links TRBV15 to TRBJ1-6; D uncertain. The CDR3 length is 15 residues. CDR1 is LNHNV, CDR2 YYDKDF, per germline (reference sequence). Between the trimmed V and J ends, which lost 2 bases and 8 bases, there was a span of 13 bases.

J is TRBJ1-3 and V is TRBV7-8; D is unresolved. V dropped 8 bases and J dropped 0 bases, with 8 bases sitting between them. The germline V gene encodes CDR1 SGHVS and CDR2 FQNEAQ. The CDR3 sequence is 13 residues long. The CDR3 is CASQVDSGNTIYF. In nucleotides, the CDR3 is TGTGCCAGCCAGGTAGACTCTGGAAACACCATATATTTT. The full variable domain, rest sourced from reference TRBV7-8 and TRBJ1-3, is GAGVSQSPRYKVAKRGQDVALRCDPISGHVSLFWYQQALGQGPEFLTYFQNEAQLDKSGLPSDRFFAERPEGSVSTLKIQRTQQEDSAVYLCASQVDSGNTIYFGEGSWLTVV.

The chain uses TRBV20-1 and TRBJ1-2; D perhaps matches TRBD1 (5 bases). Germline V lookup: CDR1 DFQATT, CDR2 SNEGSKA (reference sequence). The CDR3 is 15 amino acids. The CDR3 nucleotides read TGCAGGACTACGAGGGGCACTTCCGGGGACGATGGCTACACCTTC. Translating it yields CRTTRGTSGDDGYTF.

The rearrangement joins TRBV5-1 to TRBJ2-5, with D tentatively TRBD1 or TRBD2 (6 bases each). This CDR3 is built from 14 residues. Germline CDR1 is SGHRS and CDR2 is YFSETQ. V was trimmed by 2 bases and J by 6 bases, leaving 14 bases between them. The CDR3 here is CASSLTGAVKTQYF. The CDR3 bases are TGCGCCAGCAGCTTAACGGGGGCGGTAAAGACCCAGTACTTC.

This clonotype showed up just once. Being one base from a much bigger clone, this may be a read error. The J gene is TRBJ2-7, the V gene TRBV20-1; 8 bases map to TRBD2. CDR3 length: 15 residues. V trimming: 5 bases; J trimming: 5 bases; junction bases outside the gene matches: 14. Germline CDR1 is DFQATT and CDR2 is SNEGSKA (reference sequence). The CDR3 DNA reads TGCAGTGCTGGACCCAACACCGGGACTAGGGACGAGCAGTACTTC. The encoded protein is CSAGPNTGTRDEQYF.

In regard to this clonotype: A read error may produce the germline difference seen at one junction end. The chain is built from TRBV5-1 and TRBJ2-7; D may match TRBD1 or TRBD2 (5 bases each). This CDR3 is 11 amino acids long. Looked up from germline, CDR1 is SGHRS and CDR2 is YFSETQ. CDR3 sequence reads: CASRAGNEQYF. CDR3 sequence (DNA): TGTGCCAGCAGGGCCGGGAACGAGCAGTACTTC.

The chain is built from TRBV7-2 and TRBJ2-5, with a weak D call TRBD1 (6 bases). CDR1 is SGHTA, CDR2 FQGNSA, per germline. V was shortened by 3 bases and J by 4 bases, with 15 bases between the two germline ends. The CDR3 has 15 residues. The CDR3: CASSFRQERGETQYF. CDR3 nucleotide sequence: TGTGCCAGCAGCTTCAGACAGGAGAGGGGAGAGACCCAGTACTTC.

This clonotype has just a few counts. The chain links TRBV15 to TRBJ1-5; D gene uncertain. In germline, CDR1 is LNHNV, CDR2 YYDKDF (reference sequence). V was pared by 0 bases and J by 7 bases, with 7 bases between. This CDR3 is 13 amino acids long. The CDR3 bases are TGTGCCACCAGCAGAGATTATGAGCAGCCCCAGCATTTT. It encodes CATSRDYEQPQHF.

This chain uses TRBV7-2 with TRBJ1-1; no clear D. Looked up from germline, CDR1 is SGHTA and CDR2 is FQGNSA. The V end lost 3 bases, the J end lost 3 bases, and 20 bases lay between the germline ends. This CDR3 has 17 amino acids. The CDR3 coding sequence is TGTGCCAGCAGCTTTTTAACTTCAGGCGCCTTGGACACTGAAGCTTTCTTT. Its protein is CASSFLTSGALDTEAFF.

CDR3 sequence (DNA): TGTGCCAGCAGCACGGGACAGGGAGAGCAGTACTTC. Translation gives CASSTGQGEQYF. The chain is built from TRBV5-8 and TRBJ2-7; 9 nucleotides agree with TRBD1. The length of the CDR3 is 12 residues. V was pared by 4 bases and J by 7 bases, with 3 bases of the junction left unmatched. CDR1 and CDR2 from the germline V gene are SGHTS and YDEGEE.

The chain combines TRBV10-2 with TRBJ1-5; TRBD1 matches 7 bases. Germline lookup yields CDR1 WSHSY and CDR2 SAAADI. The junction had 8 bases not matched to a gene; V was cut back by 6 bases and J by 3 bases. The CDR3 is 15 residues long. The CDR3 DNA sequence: TGCGCCAGCAGACCGACAGGGATTTACAATCAGCCCCAGCATTTT. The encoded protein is CASRPTGIYNQPQHF.

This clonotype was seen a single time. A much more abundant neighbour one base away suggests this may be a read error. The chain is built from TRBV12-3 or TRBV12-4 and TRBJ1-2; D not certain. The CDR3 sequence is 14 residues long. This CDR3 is CASSSSGWIYGCTF. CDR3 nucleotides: TGTGCCAGCAGTTCCTCCGGTTGGATCTATGGCTGCACCTTC.

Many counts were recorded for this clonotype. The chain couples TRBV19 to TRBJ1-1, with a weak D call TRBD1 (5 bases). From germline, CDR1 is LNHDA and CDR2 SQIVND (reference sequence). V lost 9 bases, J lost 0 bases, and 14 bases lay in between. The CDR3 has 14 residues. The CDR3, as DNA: TGTGCCAGCAGTTTGCGGGGGATGAACACTGAAGCTTTCTTT. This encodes CASSLRGMNTEAFF.

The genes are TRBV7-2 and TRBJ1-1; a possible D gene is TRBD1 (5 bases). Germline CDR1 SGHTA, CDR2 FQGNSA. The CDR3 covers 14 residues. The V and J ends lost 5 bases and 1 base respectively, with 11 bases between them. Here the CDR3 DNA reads TGTGCCAGCAGCACGGGACCAGGGAACACTGAAGCTTTCTTT. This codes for CASSTGPGNTEAFF.

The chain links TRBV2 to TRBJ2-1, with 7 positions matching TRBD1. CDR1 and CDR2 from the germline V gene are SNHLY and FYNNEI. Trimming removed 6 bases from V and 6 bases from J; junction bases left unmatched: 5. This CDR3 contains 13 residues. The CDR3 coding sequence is TGTGCCAGCAGCGGGGACAGCGCCAATGAGCAGTTCTTC. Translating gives CASSGDSANEQFF. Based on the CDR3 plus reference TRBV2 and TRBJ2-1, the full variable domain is EPEVTQTPSHQVTQMGQEVILRCVPISNHLYFYWYRQILGQKVEFLVSFYNNEISEKSEIFDDQFSVERPDGSNFTLKIRSTKLEDSAMYFCASSGDSANEQFFGPGTRLTVL.

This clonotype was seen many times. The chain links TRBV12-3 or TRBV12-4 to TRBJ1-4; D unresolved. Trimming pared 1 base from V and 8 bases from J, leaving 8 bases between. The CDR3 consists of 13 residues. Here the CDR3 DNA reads TGTGCCAGCAGTTTAGGGATGCGGGAAAAACTGTTTTTT. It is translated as CASSLGMREKLFF.

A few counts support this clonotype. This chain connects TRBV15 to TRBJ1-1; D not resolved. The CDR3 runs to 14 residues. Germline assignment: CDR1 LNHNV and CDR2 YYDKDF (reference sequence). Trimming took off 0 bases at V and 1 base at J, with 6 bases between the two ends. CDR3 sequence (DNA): TGTGCCACCAGCAGAGACCCTGCGAACACTGAAGCTTTCTTT. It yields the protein CATSRDPANTEAFF. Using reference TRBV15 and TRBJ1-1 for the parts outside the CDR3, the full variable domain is DAMVIQNPRYQVTQFGKPVTLSCSQTLNHNVMYWYQQKSSQAPKLLFHYYDKDFNNEADTPDNFQSRRPNTSFCFLDIRSPGLGDTAMYLCATSRDPANTEAFFGQGTRLTVV.

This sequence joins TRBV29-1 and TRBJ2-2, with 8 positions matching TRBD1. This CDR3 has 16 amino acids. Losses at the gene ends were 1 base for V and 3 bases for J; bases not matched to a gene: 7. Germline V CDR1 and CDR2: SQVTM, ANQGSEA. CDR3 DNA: TGCAGCGTTGAAGGCCTAACAGGGGGTTACACCGGGGAGCTGTTTTTT. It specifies CSVEGLTGGYTGELFF.

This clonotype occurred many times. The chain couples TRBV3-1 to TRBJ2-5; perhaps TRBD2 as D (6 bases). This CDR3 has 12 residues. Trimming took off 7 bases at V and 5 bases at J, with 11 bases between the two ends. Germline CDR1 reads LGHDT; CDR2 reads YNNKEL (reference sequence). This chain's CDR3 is CASTYGGETQYF. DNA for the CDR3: TGTGCCAGCACCTACGGGGGTGAGACCCAGTACTTC.

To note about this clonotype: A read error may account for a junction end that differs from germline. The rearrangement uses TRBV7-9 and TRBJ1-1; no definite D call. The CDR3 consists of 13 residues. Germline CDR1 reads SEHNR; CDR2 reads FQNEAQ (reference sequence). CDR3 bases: TGTGCCGGCAGCTCTGAAATGAACACTGAAGCTTTCTTT. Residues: CAGSSEMNTEAFF.

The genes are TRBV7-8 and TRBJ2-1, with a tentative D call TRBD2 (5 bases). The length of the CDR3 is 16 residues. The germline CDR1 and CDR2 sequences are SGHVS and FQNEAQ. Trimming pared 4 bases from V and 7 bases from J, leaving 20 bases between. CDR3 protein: CASSSTPFGRENEQFF. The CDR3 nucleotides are TGTGCCAGCAGCTCAACCCCTTTTGGACGGGAAAATGAGCAGTTCTTC.